The T cell receptor (beta chain) under discussion was sequenced for a study of shared clonotypes between healthy human individuals. Germline CDR1 reads MNHNY; CDR2 reads SVGAGI (reference sequence). Trimming cost V 4 bases and J 4 bases, with 13 bases left between them. The CDR3 extends over 15 amino acids. Naive CD8 cells lacked CD45RO, underwent positive selection for CCR7 and left out terminally differentiated effector memory CD45RA+ cells. Profiling relied on immunoSEQ multiplex PCR, and the TCRdb table lists in-frame clones only, not all of them. The sample consists of 550,000 to 650,000 clones, around 96% of them appearing once.

This TCR was sampled from a woman aged 30 to 39 in good health. Sequencing was done on a sample of naive CD8+ T cells sorted from blood. The V and J genes are TRBV6-6 and TRBJ2-2; D is uncertain. The CDR3 nucleotides read TGTGCCAGCAGTTCTTCTTGGTTGGGCACCGGGGAGCTGTTTTTT. Translating it yields CASSSSWLGTGELFF.